The entry below describes one T cell receptor beta chain. This clonotype was recorded a few times. Its antigen remains unidentified. Base-call qualities are not available, and no considerably larger clone is one nucleotide away. Sequencer: Illumina NovaSeq 6000. TCRalpha and TCRbeta cDNA libraries were built by 5'RACE with constant-segment primers, adding sample barcodes and unique molecular identifiers. RNA was extracted from every sample with Trizol reagent. Amplification of the libraries took two PCR steps, and the second step added a second sample barcode plus Illumina TruSeq adapters. Libraries were sequenced on an Illumina NovaSeq with 2 x 150 bp paired-end reads. In the original analysis: Reads were demultiplexed and collapsed into UMI-guided consensus sequences with migec v1.2.7. Using mixcr v2.1.11, the UMI consensuses were aligned to TRA and TRB V and J templates and assembled into clonotypes. Expanded or contracted clonotypes were those called significant by both edgeR and NoisET, with noise models trained on biological replicates. edgeR calls used a false discovery rate-adjusted p below 0.01 and a log2 fold-change threshold of 1. As an exploratory analysis of dynamics, max-normalized trajectories of the 1000 most abundant clonotypes were examined by PCA with hierarchical clustering. Each responding clone was given a CD4 or CD8 phenotype based on the CD4+ and CD8+ repertoires, which had been sequenced separately. TCRdb reprocessed the public reads (quality trimming at Q25 with fastp, clone calling with MiXCR) and kept in-frame beta chains. Identical CDR3 protein sequences are pooled into one entry, listed with their most common genes and DNA. For this entry, the V and J calls and clone size follow TCRdb and not the study's own pipeline. Across this sample there are around 250,000 distinct CDR3 sequences, with 15% to 20% seen only once. The ten top clones hold over 20% of the sample.

Trimming at the junction amounts to 6 bases on V and 5 bases on J, and the germline ends lie 9 bases apart. From cysteine to phenylalanine, the CDR3 is 12 amino acids long. Solely the CDR3 DNA is kept, with 36 bases framed from the first base. According to the germline V gene (reference sequence), CDR1 reads MNHEY and CDR2 reads SMNVEV. Ficoll-Paque density gradient centrifugation was the method used to isolate PBMCs. The data originate from a study of T-cell memory formation after mild COVID-19 (dated by TCRdb to the early 2020s). About the study as a whole: Most TCR sequence clusters were specific to one of the two donors. Longitudinal TCRalpha and TCRbeta repertoire sequencing tracked T-cell clones expanding and contracting after mild COVID-19 in a couple of donors. The cohort was made up of two young adult volunteers, one female and one male, who were previously healthy. The investigation overall reported the following: Contracting CD4+ clones were located mainly in the CM and EM memory subsets, whereas CD8+ clones were found to be enriched in EMRA. Some responding clones were found in pre-infection memory, which suggests that pre-existing cross-reactive memory T cells took part in the SARS-CoV-2 response. From day 15 to 85, contracting clones showed balanced CD4/CD8 phenotypes, whereas a second wave of clones that expanded from day 15 to 37 leaned towards CD4+. The study included only two mild cases, and larger cohorts that include severe cases with pre-infection samples were judged to be necessary. SARS-CoV-2 specificity of the second-wave clones peaking on day 37 was not confirmed.

The sequence came from a man in his late teens or twenties who had mild COVID-19 (a few samples of this study predate the infection). The sample titles of this study are shuffled in the database, so cell type and time point are left out; the donor was told from shared clones. The sequence is built from TRBV27 and TRBJ2-3; the D gene cannot be resolved reliably. The sample consisted of PBMCs or a T cell subset sorted from them (not recorded which). At the DNA level, the sequence is TGTGCCAGCAGGTTGATAGGAGATACGCAGTATTTT. The translation is CASRLIGDTQYF.